The 30 T cell receptor beta chains reported below all come from one sample, sequenced in a study of blood T cells in healthy people across ages. It was with a sample-barcoded 5' primer and a J-beta primer mix that a second PCR of roughly 6 to 12 cycles was run. Each CDR3 protein gets one entry after TCRdb re-called the 5' RACE reads with MiXCR. The table has 750,000 to 950,000 distinct CDR3 sequences, 25% to 30% seen once; the top ten hold around 2.9%. These same data were also listed under a study on T cells of mothers and their children.

Input material: blood. The receptors shown here come from a boy between 10 and 17 years old in good health.

The rearrangement uses TRBV20-1 and TRBJ1-2, with TRBD1 identical over 8 bases. Per germline, CDR1 DFQATT and CDR2 SNEGSKA (reference sequence). The CDR3 is 13 amino acids. Trimming cost V 3 bases and J 4 bases; bases outside gene matches: 4. CDR3 sequence: CSASSGTGYGYTF. The DNA of the CDR3 is TGCAGTGCTAGTAGCGGGACAGGCTATGGCTACACCTTC.

This clonotype has only a few counts. V and J are TRBV29-1 and TRBJ1-2; 9 positions agree with TRBD1. Germline V gene lookup returns CDR1 SQVTM and CDR2 ANQGSEA. V shed 6 bases and J 6 bases; nucleotides not matched to a gene: 2. There are 11 residues in the CDR3. The CDR3 sequence is CSVGTGNGYTF. The CDR3 coding sequence is TGCAGCGTAGGGACAGGGAATGGCTACACCTTC.

This chain uses TRBV14 with TRBJ1-6; D possibly corresponds to TRBD1 (5 bases). This CDR3 contains 14 residues. Germline V gene sequence: CDR1 SGHDN, CDR2 FVKESK. V gave up 3 bases and J gave up 18 bases, with 21 bases separating them. The CDR3 loop is CASSHRTGLETHHF. The CDR3 region has the DNA TGTGCCAGCAGCCATCGCACAGGTCTTGAGACCCACCACTTT.

The chain joins TRBV20-1 to TRBJ1-2; TRBD1 matches 7 bases. This CDR3 spans 15 amino acids. Germline V gene lookup returns CDR1 DFQATT and CDR2 SNEGSKA (reference sequence). V was clipped by 3 bases and J by 6 bases; unmatched bases: 13. CDR3 region: CSARVQGRPGDGYTF. The CDR3 region has the DNA TGCAGTGCTAGGGTACAGGGGCGCCCAGGAGATGGCTACACCTTC.

The rearrangement uses TRBV18 and TRBJ1-6; 7 positions agree with TRBD1. Germline V gene data show CDR1 as KGHSH and CDR2 as LQKENI. The CDR3 is 15 amino acids. The junction had 3 bases not matched to a gene; V was cut back by 0 bases and J by 7 bases. In DNA, the CDR3 is TGTGCCAGCTCACCACCGGGGACAGAAAATTCACCCCTCCACTTT. It specifies CASSPPGTENSPLHF.

This clonotype turned up a few times. J is TRBJ1-2 and V is TRBV3-1; tentative D call: TRBD1 (5 bases). Germline-derived CDR1 and CDR2 are LGHDT and YNNKEL (reference sequence). The CDR3 runs 14 residues. V was cut by 1 base and J by 6 bases, with 12 bases left in between. This chain's CDR3 is CASSQVGGSDGYTF. As DNA, the CDR3 is TGTGCCAGCAGCCAAGTGGGGGGTTCAGATGGCTACACCTTC. Using reference TRBV3-1 and TRBJ1-2 for the parts outside the CDR3, the full variable domain is DTAVSQTPKYLVTQMGNDKSIKCEQNLGHDTMYWYKQDSKKFLKIMFSYNNKELIINETVPNRFSPKSPDKAHLNLHINSLELGDSAVYFCASSQVGGSDGYTFGSGTRLTVV.

This clonotype was detected a few times. The chain joins TRBV6-4 to TRBJ2-1; TRBD1 matches at 8 bases. The junction had 9 bases not matched to a gene; V was cut back by 5 bases and J by 6 bases. CDR1 and CDR2 from the germline V gene are MRHNA and SNTAGT. The CDR3 is 15 residues long. The CDR3, as DNA: TGTGCCAGCAGTTCTGGGCAGGGGGCGAGCAATGAGCAGTTCTTC. Translation: CASSSGQGASNEQFF.

The V and J genes are TRBV20-1 and TRBJ2-5; possibly TRBD2 for D (5 bases). With the DNA end fitting TRBJ2-1 better, the J assignment may be wrong. Per the germline V gene, CDR1 is DFQATT and CDR2 is SNEGSKA (reference sequence). This CDR3 has 12 amino acids. CDR3 region: CRSAGQDNEQFF. The CDR3 coding sequence is TGCAGGTCTGCGGGTCAGGACAATGAGCAGTTCTTC.

A note on this clonotype: The conserved phenylalanine or tryptophan is not found at the CDR3 terminus, so this likely reflects a read error. CDR3 DNA sequence: TGTGCCACCAGCAGAGACATTTCAACTAATGAAAAACTGTTTTCT. The encoded protein is CATSRDISTNEKLFS. The chain joins TRBV15 to TRBJ1-4; D gene ambiguous. V lost 0 bases and J lost 0, with 5 bases in between. Germline V gene data show CDR1 as LNHNV and CDR2 as YYDKDF (reference sequence). The CDR3 is made up of 15 amino acids.

The chain has TRBV18 and TRBJ2-5; TRBD1 matches at 8 bases. Germline V CDR1 and CDR2: KGHSH, LQKENI. The trim removed 6 bases at V and 2 bases at J, leaving 11 bases unmatched. The CDR3 length is 16 residues. CDR3: CASSPFQDRVQETQYF. The CDR3 DNA is TGTGCCAGCTCTCCGTTCCAGGACAGGGTGCAAGAGACCCAGTACTTC. Full variable domain (missing parts from reference TRBV18 and TRBJ2-5): NAGVMQNPRHLVRRRGQEARLRCSPMKGHSHVYWYRQLPEEGLKFMVYLQKENIIDESGMPKERFSAEFPKEGPSILRIQQVVRGDSAAYFCASSPFQDRVQETQYFGPGTRLLVL.

The chain joins TRBV20-1 to TRBJ1-3; D unresolved. The length of the CDR3 is 15 residues. V was clipped by 1 base and J by 0 bases, with 10 bases between them. Germline V gives CDR1 DFQATT, CDR2 SNEGSKA (reference sequence). CDR3 residues: CSARGALHSGNTIYF. DNA of the CDR3: TGCAGTGCTAGAGGGGCCTTACACTCTGGAAACACCATATATTTT.

V usage is TRBV10-3 and J usage is TRBJ2-7; no clear D. The CDR3 consists of 11 residues. Deletions cut 5 bases from V and 4 bases from J, with 6 bases between. CDR1 is ENHRY, CDR2 SYGVKD, per germline. In DNA, the CDR3 is TGTGCCATCAGTAGCGAATACGAGCAGTACTTC. Encoded protein: CAISSEYEQYF.

This clonotype was found a few times. The chain carries TRBV12-5 and TRBJ2-7; a possible D gene is TRBD2 (5 bases). The CDR3 is made up of 16 amino acids. The germline V gene has CDR1 LGHNT and CDR2 FRNRAP. V lost 0 bases and J 0 bases, leaving 12 bases between the germline ends. The CDR3 bases are TGTGCTAGTGGTTTGGTAATCGGGGAAAGCTCCTACGAGCAGTACTTC. This encodes CASGLVIGESSYEQYF.

This clonotype was seen more than once but under ten times. This chain joins TRBV10-3 and TRBJ2-3; D uncertain. CDR3 length: 12 amino acids. V was pared by 8 bases and J by 1 base, with 7 bases between. Germline-derived CDR1 and CDR2 are ENHRY and SYGVKD. This CDR3 reads CAISPGTDTQYF. The CDR3 DNA sequence: TGTGCCATCTCCCCGGGCACAGATACGCAGTATTTT.

In DNA form, the CDR3 reads TGCGCCAGCAGCTTGGACGGGGGCCCTAGTAAAGGCTATGGCTACACCTTC. Residues: CASSLDGGPSKGYGYTF. This chain links TRBV5-1 with TRBJ1-2; TRBD1 might be the D (6 bases). Germline V lookup: CDR1 SGHRS, CDR2 YFSETQ. The CDR3 contains 17 residues. V lost 0 bases and J 4 bases, leaving 19 bases between the germline ends.

This chain links TRBV2 with TRBJ2-1; TRBD2 aligns across 7 bases. This CDR3 has 14 amino acids. Germline V gene sequence: CDR1 SNHLY, CDR2 FYNNEI. Losses at the gene ends were 4 bases for V and 6 bases for J; bases not matched to a gene: 6. CDR3 sequence (DNA): TGTGCCAGCAGTGTCGGACTAGGTGGCAATGAGCAGTTCTTC. This codes for CASSVGLGGNEQFF.

This rearrangement joins TRBV27 to TRBJ2-3, with 7 bases fitting TRBD2. Per the germline V gene, CDR1 is MNHEY and CDR2 is SMNVEV (reference sequence). The junction had 12 bases not matched to a gene; V was cut back by 5 bases and J by 1 base. The CDR3 has 17 residues. This chain's CDR3 is CASSPSSGGFRTDTQYF. The CDR3 DNA reads TGTGCCAGCAGTCCAAGTTCCGGGGGGTTCCGCACAGATACGCAGTATTTT.

The genes are TRBV12-3 or TRBV12-4 and TRBJ2-2; D uncertain. V lost 7 bases and J lost 1, with 16 bases in between. This CDR3 region has 16 residues. Written as DNA, the CDR3 is TGTGCCAGCATTCCGATTGGGAATTGGAACACCGGGGAGCTGTTTTTT. Its translation is CASIPIGNWNTGELFF.

This clonotype showed up just a few times. One junction end does not reproduce the germline sequence, and a read error may be involved. This rearrangement joins TRBV3-1 to TRBJ2-1, with no clear D. CDR3 length: 14 amino acids. Germline CDR1 and CDR2: LGHDT and YNNKEL (reference sequence). CDR3: CASSQANRDNEQFF. CDR3 coding DNA: TGTGCCAGCAGCCAAGCCAACCGCGACAATGAACAGTTCTTC.

This clonotype was seen a single time. The rearrangement links TRBV12-3 or TRBV12-4 to TRBJ2-3; D is unclear. The CDR3 loop spans 11 amino acids. Between the trimmed V and J ends, which lost 9 bases and 5 bases, there was a span of 9 bases. The CDR3 loop is CARVTVDTQYF. CDR3 DNA: TGTGCCAGAGTTACGGTAGATACGCAGTATTTT.

The chain combines TRBV5-1 with TRBJ1-2, with no clear D. The CDR3 sequence is 15 residues long. The germline CDR1 and CDR2 sequences are SGHRS and YFSETQ. Trimming removed 0 bases from V and 6 bases from J, with 15 bases in between. CDR3 DNA: TGCGCCAGCAGCTTGGATCGGGCCCGCGGCAATGGCTACACCTTC. It yields the protein CASSLDRARGNGYTF.

The chain employs TRBV19 and TRBJ2-6; 7 positions agree with TRBD1. CDR1 is LNHDA and CDR2 is SQIVND in the germline V gene (reference sequence). V gave up 10 bases and J gave up 0 bases; unmatched junction bases: 12. The CDR3 spans 17 residues. Here the CDR3 reads CATHPTGTPSGANVLTF. The CDR3 DNA reads as TGTGCCACCCATCCGACAGGGACCCCCTCTGGGGCCAACGTCCTGACTTTC.

This clonotype was counted between two and nine times. This sequence joins TRBV7-9 and TRBJ2-5; no clear D. V was clipped by 5 bases and J by 5 bases, with 12 bases between them. This CDR3 is 13 amino acids long. In germline, CDR1 is SEHNR, CDR2 FQNEAQ (reference sequence). CDR3 nucleotides: TGTGCCAGCAGCCTACGGATGGGTGAGACCCAGTACTTC. Protein: CASSLRMGETQYF.

This chain uses TRBV7-3 with TRBJ1-2, with TRBD1 matching 7 bases. This CDR3 is 13 amino acids long. The J segment lost 6 bases and the V segment lost 6 bases, leaving 7 bases of the junction unmatched. Germline CDR1 SGHTA, CDR2 FQGTGA. In nucleotides, the CDR3 is TGTGCCAGCAGTTCCTTTACAGGGGATGGCTACACCTTC. Amino acids: CASSSFTGDGYTF.

This chain uses TRBV27 with TRBJ2-5; 8 nucleotides align to TRBD2. The CDR3 spans 16 residues. V was pared by 5 bases and J by 3 bases, with 11 bases of the junction left unmatched. Germline loops: CDR1 MNHEY, CDR2 SMNVEV (reference sequence). The CDR3 DNA sequence: TGTGCCAGCAGTAAAACCCTGGCAGCGGGAGAAGAGACCCAGTACTTC. This sequence encodes CASSKTLAAGEETQYF.

This clonotype was counted only a few times. One end of the junction fails to match germline, which may point to a read error. The rearrangement uses TRBV20-1 and TRBJ2-5; D possibly matches TRBD1 or TRBD2 (5 bases each). There are 14 residues in the CDR3. Germline V gene data show CDR1 as DFQATT and CDR2 as SNEGSKA (reference sequence). The CDR3 spells CSARTAEHQGTQCF. The CDR3, as DNA: TGCAGTGCTAGAACAGCGGAGCACCAAGGGACCCAGTGCTTC.

The chain employs TRBV12-3 or TRBV12-4 and TRBJ2-4, with D unresolved. The CDR3 covers 15 residues. Trimming left V 3 bases short and J 0 bases short, with 9 bases between. CDR3 sequence (DNA): TGTGCCAGCAGTTTTGGGGATCTAGCCAAAAACATTCAGTACTTC. This translates into CASSFGDLAKNIQYF.

J is TRBJ2-7 and V is TRBV20-1; TRBD2 matches at 8 bases. V lost 2 bases to trimming and J lost 7 bases; unmatched junction nucleotides: 13. CDR1 is DFQATT, CDR2 SNEGSKA, per germline (reference sequence). This CDR3 has 15 amino acids. The CDR3 coding sequence is TGCAGTGCTAGACCGGCTCCTAGCGGGCGGCGGGAGCAGTACTTC. Amino acid sequence: CSARPAPSGRREQYF.

The V gene is TRBV9, the J gene TRBJ2-7, with 14 bases matching TRBD2. The germline CDR1 and CDR2 sequences are SGDLS and YYNGEE. The CDR3 is made up of 15 amino acids. V was clipped by 4 bases and J by 5 bases; unmatched bases: 5. The CDR3 sequence is CASSPGTSGGHEQYF. In DNA, the CDR3 is TGTGCCAGCAGCCCCGGGACTAGCGGGGGACACGAGCAGTACTTC. Using reference TRBV9 and TRBJ2-7 for the parts outside the CDR3, the full variable domain is DSGVTQTPKHLITATGQRVTLRCSPRSGDLSVYWYQQSLDQGLQFLIQYYNGEERAKGNILERFSAQQFPDLHSELNLSSLELGDSALYFCASSPGTSGGHEQYFGPGTRLTVT.

The rearrangement joins TRBV4-1 to TRBJ1-4, with 8 bases lining up with TRBD1. CDR1 and CDR2 (germline): MGHRA, YSYEKL. The CDR3 has 16 amino acids. V lost 2 bases, J lost 5 bases, and 7 bases stayed unmatched. CDR3 sequence (DNA): TGCGCCAGCAGCCAAACTACAGGGGGAGCGAATGAAAAACTGTTTTTT. Residues: CASSQTTGGANEKLFF.